This TCR beta chain was sequenced in a study of monozygotic twins with inflammatory bowel disease. TCRdb reprocessed the 5' RACE reads and keeps a single row for each CDR3 protein, giving no DNA. The sample features around 400,000 distinct CDR3 sequences, with around 2.3% in its top ten. The length of the CDR3 is 14 residues. Germline V gene sequence: CDR1 PRHDT, CDR2 FYEKMQ (reference sequence). Sequencing was done on a sample of blood. This receptor was taken from a human donor with ulcerative colitis or Crohn's disease, or a healthy co-twin of an affected twin (not recorded which). V usage is TRBV13 and J usage is TRBJ2-1; TCRdb returns TRBD2, unconfirmable since there is no DNA. CDR3 protein: CASSHGREYNEQFF.